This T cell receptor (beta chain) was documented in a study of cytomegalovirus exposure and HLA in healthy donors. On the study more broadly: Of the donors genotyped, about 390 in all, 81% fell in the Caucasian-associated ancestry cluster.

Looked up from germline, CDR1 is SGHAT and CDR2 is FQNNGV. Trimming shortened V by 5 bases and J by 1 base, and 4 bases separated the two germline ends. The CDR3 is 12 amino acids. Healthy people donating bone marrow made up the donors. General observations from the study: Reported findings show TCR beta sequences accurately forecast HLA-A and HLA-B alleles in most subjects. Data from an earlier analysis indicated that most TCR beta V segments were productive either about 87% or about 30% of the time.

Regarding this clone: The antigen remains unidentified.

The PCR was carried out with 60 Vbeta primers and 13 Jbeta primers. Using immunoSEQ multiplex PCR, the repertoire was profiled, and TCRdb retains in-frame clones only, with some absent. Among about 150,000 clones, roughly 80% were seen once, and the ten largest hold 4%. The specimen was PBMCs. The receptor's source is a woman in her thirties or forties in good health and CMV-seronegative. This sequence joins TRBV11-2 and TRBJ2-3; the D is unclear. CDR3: CASSPGTDTQYF. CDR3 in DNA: TGTGCCAGCAGCCCCGGCACAGATACGCAGTATTTT.